These 3 T cell receptor beta chains came from one sample sequenced in a study of sequential checkpoint blockade in melanoma. Assay used: immunoSEQ multiplex PCR; TCRdb lists only in-frame clones, some missing. The table has approximately 6,200 clones, nearly 90% seen once. Treatment given: randomized to nivolumab then ipilimumab (arm A) or the reverse (arm B). Sequencing was performed on CD8+ T cells sorted from blood (inferred from file names), taken from a patient given nivolumab and ipilimumab in sequence. The origin of the receptors is a human donor with melanoma.

Judged by abundance, this clone is large. The chain couples TRBV19 to TRBJ1-2; 9 positions agree with TRBD1. Germline V lookup: CDR1 LNHDA, CDR2 SQIVND (reference sequence). This CDR3 comprises 13 residues. The J segment lost 8 bases and the V segment lost 5 bases, leaving 6 bases of the junction unmatched. CDR3 bases: TGTGCCAGTAGTGCAGGGACAGGGTTCGGCTACACCTTC. Translated: CASSAGTGFGYTF.

This rearrangement joins TRBV7-3 to TRBJ2-3; D perhaps matches TRBD2 (5 bases). V was shortened by 2 bases and J by 5 bases, with 11 bases between the two germline ends. This CDR3 has 14 amino acids. Germline V gene sequence: CDR1 SGHTA, CDR2 FQGTGA. CDR3 amino acids: CASSLYPRGDTQYF. CDR3 coding DNA: TGTGCCAGCAGCTTATACCCCCGGGGAGATACGCAGTATTTT.

This chain links TRBV7-3 with TRBJ2-2, with D tentatively TRBD2 (6 bases). Germline V lookup: CDR1 SGHTA, CDR2 FQGTGA. The CDR3 covers 16 residues. With 5 bases removed from V and 4 bases from J, the gap between germline ends came to 17 bases. The CDR3 loop reads CASSAGPTFGTGELFF. The CDR3 region has the DNA TGTGCCAGCAGCGCGGGACCGACCTTCGGCACCGGGGAGCTGTTTTTT.